This T cell receptor beta chain was observed in a study of Graves' ophthalmopathy and Graves' hyperthyroidism. Turning to the study itself: Peripheral blood (taken before any treatment) was collected at initial diagnosis.

The germline V gene encodes CDR1 LGHDT and CDR2 YNNKEL (reference sequence). The CDR3 has 12 amino acids. The V end was cut by 0 bases, the J end by 11 bases, with 7 bases between. Other autoimmune diseases, uncontrolled infections, pregnancy or lactation excluded patients from enrollment. PBMCs were obtained from roughly 10 ml of fresh peripheral blood. General study results and limits: Discrimination between ophthalmopathy and stable hyperthyroidism by a 13-signature model showed approximately 89% sensitivity and roughly 80% specificity.

A few counts support this clonotype. Its target is unknown. Amplified material comprised TCR beta CDR3 regions derived from RNA transcripts. Following a first-round RT-PCR that used HTBI primers, a second-round multiplex PCR was carried out. TCRdb independently ran MiXCR on the multiplex PCR reads; one entry per CDR3 protein. Of approximately 700,000 distinct CDR3 sequences in the sample, about two fifths were seen once. The sequence was collected from an adult man with Graves' ophthalmopathy. The sequencing input was peripheral blood. V gene TRBV3-1 combines with J gene TRBJ1-4; tentatively, D is TRBD1 (5 bases). CDR3: CASSQEGDKLFF. The CDR3 DNA follows: TGTGCCAGCAGCCAAGAAGGGGACAAACTGTTTTTT.